The present T cell receptor (beta chain) was sequenced within a study of blood T cells in healthy people across ages. Primed by a sample-barcoded 5' primer and a J-beta primer mix, a second PCR proceeded for about 6 to 11 cycles. Tagging of each cDNA molecule was performed by a template-switch adaptor with 12 random nucleotides. TCRdb re-derived calls from the 5' RACE reads in MiXCR, one entry per CDR3 protein. The sample has hundreds of thousands of distinct CDR3 sequences, 45% to 70% seen once. Findings and caveats of the study: In older individuals, TCR beta diversity per million T cells was lower, falling roughly linearly with age. Naive CD4+ cells and diversity were both higher in long-lived donors than in aged donors. The study found TCR beta diversity correlated strongly with naive T cell percentage.

Trimming at V came to 0 bases and at J to 4 bases, leaving 7 bases not matched to a gene. CDR1 is DFQATT and CDR2 is SNEGSKA in the germline V gene (reference sequence). This CDR3 has 16 residues. Remarks on this clonotype: Its antigen remains unidentified.

V is TRBV20-1 and J is TRBJ2-1, with TRBD2 matching over 9 bases. The clonotype was recovered from a man aged 40-49 years in good health. The specimen was blood. CDR3 amino acids: CSARDQASGRYNEQFF. The CDR3 bases are TGCAGTGCTAGAGATCAGGCCAGCGGGAGGTACAATGAGCAGTTCTTC.